Below, one T cell receptor (beta chain) is given with its context. What it binds is unknown. This specimen comes from a study of somatic mutations in cytotoxic T cells in rheumatoid arthritis. Study information: Sorting by flow gave nearly 100% purity for some V beta antibody-stained T-cell populations, including V beta1+ cells sequenced for TCRB.

CDR1 and CDR2 (germline): SGHVS, FQNEAQ. The CDR3 is 11 residues long. V lost 5 bases to trimming and J lost 6 bases, with 7 bases between them. Regarding the study as a whole: Age-matched healthy controls and rheumatoid arthritis patients had CD8+ T-cell clonality that did not differ significantly. The CD8+ clonality of rheumatoid arthritis patients increased with age, whereas that of healthy controls did not.

Here immunoSEQ multiplex PCR was the method, and the copy in TCRdb shows in-frame clones only, minus some. The sample contains approximately 15,000 clones, 55% to 85% of which appear only once. Positive selection with magnetic beads achieved the isolation of CD4+ and CD8+ cells, followed by a flow cytometry check of purity. The rearrangement uses TRBV7-8 and TRBJ1-2; unclear D gene. Sequences were obtained from CD8+ T cells sorted from blood. This clonotype originated in an adult with rheumatoid arthritis. CDR3 sequence reads: CASSRGHGYTF. In DNA form, the CDR3 reads TGTGCCAGCAGCCGAGGACATGGCTACACCTTC.